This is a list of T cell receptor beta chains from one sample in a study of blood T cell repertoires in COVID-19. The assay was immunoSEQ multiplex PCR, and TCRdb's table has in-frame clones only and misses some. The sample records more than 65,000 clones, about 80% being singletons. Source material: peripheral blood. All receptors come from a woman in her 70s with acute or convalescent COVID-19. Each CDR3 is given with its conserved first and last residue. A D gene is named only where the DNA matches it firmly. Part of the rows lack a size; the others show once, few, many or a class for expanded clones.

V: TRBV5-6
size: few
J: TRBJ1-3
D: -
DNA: TGTGCCAGCAGCACCTCCGGAGGGGGGGCCTCTGGAAACACCATATATTTT
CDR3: CASSTSGGGASGNTIYF

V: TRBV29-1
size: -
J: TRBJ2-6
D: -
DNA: TGCAGCGTCAGTGCTGGGGCCAACGTCCTGACTTTC
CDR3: CSVSAGANVLTF

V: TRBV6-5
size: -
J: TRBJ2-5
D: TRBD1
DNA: TGTGCCAGCAGTTCGACAGGGGGCGGGGAGACCCAGTACTTC
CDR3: CASSSTGGGETQYF

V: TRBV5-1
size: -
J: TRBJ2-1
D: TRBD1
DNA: TGCGCCAGCAGCGCCGGACAGGATACACGGGTCAATGAGCAGTTCTTC
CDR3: CASSAGQDTRVNEQFF

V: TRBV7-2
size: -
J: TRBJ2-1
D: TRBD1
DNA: TGTGCCAGCAGATACCGCCAGGGGGCCCAAGCCTACAATGAGCAGTTCTTC
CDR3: CASRYRQGAQAYNEQFF

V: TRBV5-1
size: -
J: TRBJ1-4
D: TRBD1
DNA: TGCGCCAGCAGCTCCGGACAGGGGGCTCTGGGGGCAACTAATGAAAAACTGTTTTTT
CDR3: CASSSGQGALGATNEKLFF

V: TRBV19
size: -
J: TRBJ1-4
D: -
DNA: TGTGCCAGTAGTCACAGGGCAACTAATGAAAAACTGTTTTTT
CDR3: CASSHRATNEKLFF

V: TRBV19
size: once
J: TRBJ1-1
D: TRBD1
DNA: TGTGCCAGTAGTCTCCTATCACAGGGGCCGAGGGGAGCTTTCTTT
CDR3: CASSLLSQGPRGAFF

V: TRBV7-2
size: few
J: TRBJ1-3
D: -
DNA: TGTGCCAGCAGCTTCGGTAGATCTGGAAACACCATATATTTT
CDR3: CASSFGRSGNTIYF

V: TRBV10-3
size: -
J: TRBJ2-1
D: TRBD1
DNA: TGTGCCATCAGTGCGGGACAGGGGGTGAATGAGCAGTTCTTC
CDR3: CAISAGQGVNEQFF